This T cell receptor beta chain comes out of a study of T-cell reconstitution after alpha-beta-depleted transplantation in children. Using unique molecular identifiers, the investigators prepared the TCRbeta library. TCRdb ran MiXCR on the PCR reads and lists one entry per CDR3 protein. The sample carries hundreds of thousands of distinct CDR3 sequences, roughly a tenth recorded once. Germline V gives CDR1 DFQATT, CDR2 SNEGSKA (reference sequence). There are 18 residues in the CDR3. J was trimmed by 0 bases and V by 0 bases; bases with no gene match: 11. The sequence was obtained from a human donor who donated a stem cell graft to a child with acute myeloid leukemia. The chain has TRBV20-1 and TRBJ2-1, with 7 bases identical to TRBD2. Sequences were derived from PBMCs from the stem cell graft donor, sampled from the stem cell graft. The CDR3 DNA reads TGCAGTGCTAGAGACCCTTCGGGGGGTAGAAGCTCCTACAATGAGCAGTTCTTC. Translating it yields CSARDPSGGRSSYNEQFF.